The rows below give T cell receptor beta chains drawn from one sample of a study of graft-versus-host responses after intestinal transplantation. Profiled with immunoSEQ multiplex PCR; TCRdb holds only in-frame clones, not every one. This table holds approximately 88,000 clones, about 95% found once. Their antigens remain unidentified. Sequencing was performed on unstimulated CD4+ T cells sorted from spleen or lymph node cells, taken before transplant. Receptors were obtained from a human donor who was the organ donor for an intestinal transplant. The CDR3 runs from the conserved cysteine through the conserved F or W. The D gene is left open where the match is weak. Rows may omit the clone size; those that give it use once, few, many or a size class.

clone size	D gene	V gene	J gene	CDR3 DNA	CDR3 protein
.	TRBD1	TRBV7-2	TRBJ1-2	TGTGCCAGCAGGTCCGGGACAGCGAACTATGGCTACACCTTC	CASRSGTANYGYTF
once	TRBD1	TRBV11-3	TRBJ1-2	TGTGCCAGCAGCCCCCCGACAGGGGAGCAATGTTATGGCTACACCTTC	CASSPPTGEQCYGYTF
few	.	TRBV25-1	TRBJ2-2	TGTGCCAGCAGTGAACACGGTGACAGGGAGGGCACCGGGGAGCTGTTTTTT	CASSEHGDREGTGELFF
.	TRBD2	TRBV4-1	TRBJ2-5	TGCGCCAGCAGCCTGACGAGCGGGGCGGGGGGGTCTCAAGAGACCCAGTACTTC	CASSLTSGAGGSQETQYF
.	.	TRBV7-9	TRBJ2-7	TGTGCCAGCAGCTTGTCAGGCCTCGAGCAGTACTTC	CASSLSGLEQYF
.	.	TRBV20-1	TRBJ1-1	TGCAGTGCCGCCCAGGGGTCTGAAGCTTTCTTT	CSAAQGSEAFF
.	.	TRBV6-5	TRBJ2-7	TGTGCCAGCAGTTCGACCCTAGGCTACGAGCAGTACTTC	CASSSTLGYEQYF
.	TRBD2	TRBV7-3	TRBJ2-7	TGTGCCAGCAGCCCAACGGGGGGGCGCGAGCAGTACTTC	CASSPTGGREQYF
.	TRBD2	TRBV11-1	TRBJ2-3	TGTGCCAGCAGCTTGGGACAGGGGACTAGCGGGGGGGCAGATACGCAGTATTTT	CASSLGQGTSGGADTQYF
.	.	TRBV6-5	TRBJ1-1	TGTGCCAGCAGGGGGGTGAACACTGAAGCTTTCTTT	CASRGVNTEAFF
once	.	TRBV7-2	TRBJ1-5	TGTGCCAGCAGCTTAGTTGGCAGGGGTCAGCCCCAGCATTTT	CASSLVGRGQPQHF
.	.	TRBV7-2	TRBJ2-3	TGTGCCAGCAGCTTAGGCAGGGGGGCAGATACGCAGTATTTT	CASSLGRGADTQYF
.	.	TRBV6-1	TRBJ2-3	TGTGCCAGCAGGTTAGGTGCGGGGTCAGATACGCAGTATTTT	CASRLGAGSDTQYF
.	.	TRBV2	TRBJ2-7	TGTGCCAGCAGTGAAACTAGGCTCACGAACTACGAGCAGTACTTC	CASSETRLTNYEQYF
.	TRBD1	TRBV7-3	TRBJ2-5	TGTGCCAGCAGCTTGACAGGGGGCCAAGAGACCCAGTACTTC	CASSLTGGQETQYF
.	.	TRBV5-4	TRBJ1-2	TGTGCCAGCAGCCTCCTCAGTGACAGGCTATATGGCTACACCTTC	CASSLLSDRLYGYTF
.	TRBD2	TRBV7-6	TRBJ2-7	TGTGCCAGCAGCTTGGGACTAGCGGGGGGCTACGAGCAGTACTTC	CASSLGLAGGYEQYF
.	.	TRBV7-3	TRBJ2-5	TGTGCCAGCAGCTTTAAGCAAGAGACCCAGTACTTC	CASSFKQETQYF
.	.	TRBV6-1	TRBJ2-2	TGTGCCAGCACGAGCCAGGGCTACACCGGGGAGCTGTTTTTT	CASTSQGYTGELFF
.	TRBD1	TRBV7-2	TRBJ1-5	TGTGCCAGCAGCGCGGACAGGGTGCAGCCCCAGCATTTT	CASSADRVQPQHF
once	TRBD1	TRBV11-2	TRBJ1-4	TGTGCCAGCAGCTTGGACAGGGAAGCACAGGAAAAACTGTTTTTT	CASSLDREAQEKLFF
.	TRBD1	TRBV15	TRBJ2-2	TGTGCCACCAGCAGAGTGGGTCAGGGGGCAGCGAACACCGGGGAGCTGTTTTTT	CATSRVGQGAANTGELFF
.	TRBD1	TRBV2	TRBJ1-1	TGTGCCAGCAGTACGACAGGGGCCACTGAAGCTTTCTTT	CASSTTGATEAFF
.	TRBD1	TRBV27	TRBJ2-3	TGTGCCAGCTTTGGTTCTCAGGGGGTTAACACAGATACGCAGTATTTT	CASFGSQGVNTDTQYF
.	.	TRBV9	TRBJ2-3	TGTGCCAGCAGCGAGGGGCCGGATACGCAGTATTTT	CASSEGPDTQYF
.	.	TRBV6-6	TRBJ1-2	TGTGCCAGCAGTTACCTGGGGGCGCACAGTGGCTACACCTTC	CASSYLGAHSGYTF
once	.	TRBV7-8	TRBJ1-2	TGTGCCAGCAGCTTACATAACTATGGCTACACCTTC	CASSLHNYGYTF
.	.	TRBV28	TRBJ2-3	TGTGCCAGCAGTTTCGAAGGGGGTCCCCAAACCTTCACAGATACGCAGTATTTT	CASSFEGGPQTFTDTQYF
few	.	TRBV6-6	TRBJ1-5	TGTGCCAGCAGTTATGAAAGCAATCAGCCCCAGCATTTT	CASSYESNQPQHF
.	TRBD1	TRBV28	TRBJ2-3	TGTGCCAGCAGTTTATATAGGACAGGAGGCACAGATACGCAGTATTTT	CASSLYRTGGTDTQYF
once	.	TRBV7-2	TRBJ1-5	TGTGCCAGCAGCTTTTACTCAGGACCCAATCAGCCCCAGCATTTT	CASSFYSGPNQPQHF
few	.	TRBV10-1	TRBJ2-7	TGCGCCGACAACTTGGGCGGACGCTCCTACGAGCAGTACTTC	CADNLGGRSYEQYF
.	.	TRBV5-4	TRBJ1-1	TGTGCCAGCAGCTTCTCGGGTGACACTGAAGCTTTCTTT	CASSFSGDTEAFF
once	TRBD1	TRBV13	TRBJ2-7	TGTGCCAGCAGTTTGGACAGGAGCTCCTACGAGCAGTACTTC	CASSLDRSSYEQYF
.	.	TRBV6-5	TRBJ1-2	TGTGCCAGCAGTTACGAAGGGAACTATGGCTACACCTTC	CASSYEGNYGYTF
.	.	TRBV5-1	TRBJ2-6	TGCGCCAGCAGCTTGGGTTACTCTGGGGCCAACGTCCTGACTTTC	CASSLGYSGANVLTF
.	.	TRBV27	TRBJ2-5	TGTGCCAGCAGCCGCCGGGGGGCAAGGGAGCAGTACTTC	CASSRRGAREQYF
.	.	TRBV30	TRBJ1-5	TGTGCCTGGAGTGTACGGGGGGCGCGGGGGCCCCAGCATTTT	CAWSVRGARGPQHF
few	.	TRBV5-4	TRBJ1-1	TGTGCCAGCAGCTTGACAGGGAGGGGAATGAACACTGAAGCTTTCTTT	CASSLTGRGMNTEAFF
.	TRBD1	TRBV7-2	TRBJ2-3	TGTGCCAGCGCTCCGGGACAGAGCACAGATACGCAGTATTTT	CASAPGQSTDTQYF
once	.	TRBV6-5	TRBJ1-6	TGTGCCAGCAGCTCCGACAGCTCCTATAATTCACCCCTCCACTTT	CASSSDSSYNSPLHF
.	TRBD2	TRBV7-2	TRBJ2-7	TGTGCCAGCAGCCGTATAGCGGGGGGGTCGTACGAGCAGTACTTC	CASSRIAGGSYEQYF
.	TRBD2	TRBV28	TRBJ2-5	TGTGCCAGCAGCCCCCCGGGACTAGCTGGAGAGACCCAGTACTTC	CASSPPGLAGETQYF
.	.	TRBV5-1	TRBJ2-2	TGCGCCAGCAGCTTGACAGGGAACACCGGGGAGCTGTTTTTT	CASSLTGNTGELFF
.	TRBD2	TRBV7-2	TRBJ2-2	TGTGCCAGCAGCTCATGGACTAGCGGTAACACCGGGGAGCTGTTTTTT	CASSSWTSGNTGELFF
.	.	TRBV6-5	TRBJ1-2	TGTGCCAGCAGTTACTCGATGGGCCCGAGATTCCATGGCTACACCTTC	CASSYSMGPRFHGYTF
.	TRBD1	TRBV2	TRBJ1-2	TGTGCCAGCAGCCAAGGACAGGGGCCAAACTATGGCTACACCTTC	CASSQGQGPNYGYTF
.	TRBD1	TRBV10-3	TRBJ2-6	TGTGCCATCAGTGAATTGGACAGGGGGCTATCTGGGGCCAACGTCCTGACTTTC	CAISELDRGLSGANVLTF
once	TRBD2	TRBV5-5	TRBJ2-5	TGTGCCAGCAGCCGGACTAGGCAAGAGACCCAGTACTTC	CASSRTRQETQYF
.	TRBD1	TRBV7-3	TRBJ1-3	TGTGCCAGCAGCTTCAACACAGGGGGATCTGGAAACACCATATATTTT	CASSFNTGGSGNTIYF
.	.	TRBV7-9	TRBJ2-7	TGTGCCAGCAGCGACTGGGGGGCGGAAGAGCAGTACTTC	CASSDWGAEEQYF
.	.	TRBV5-8	TRBJ1-4	TGTGCCAGCAGCCGACAGGACGTCGGTGAAAAACTGTTTTTT	CASSRQDVGEKLFF
.	.	TRBV28	TRBJ1-1	TGTGCCAGCAGTACGGGCACTGAAGCTTTCTTT	CASSTGTEAFF
.	.	TRBV10-3	TRBJ1-4	TGTGCCATCAGTGAGTCGATCGAAAAACTGTTTTTT	CAISESIEKLFF